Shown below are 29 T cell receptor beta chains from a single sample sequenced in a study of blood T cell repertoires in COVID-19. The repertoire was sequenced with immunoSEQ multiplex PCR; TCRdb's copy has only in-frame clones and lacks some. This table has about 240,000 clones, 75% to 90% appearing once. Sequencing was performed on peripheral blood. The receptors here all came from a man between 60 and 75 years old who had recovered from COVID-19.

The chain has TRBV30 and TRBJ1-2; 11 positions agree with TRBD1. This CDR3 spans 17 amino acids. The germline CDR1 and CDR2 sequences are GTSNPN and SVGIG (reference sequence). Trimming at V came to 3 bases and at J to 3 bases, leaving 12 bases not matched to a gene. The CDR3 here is CAWSDPWTGGRYYGYTF. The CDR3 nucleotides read TGTGCCTGGAGCGACCCTTGGACAGGGGGCCGCTACTATGGCTACACCTTC.

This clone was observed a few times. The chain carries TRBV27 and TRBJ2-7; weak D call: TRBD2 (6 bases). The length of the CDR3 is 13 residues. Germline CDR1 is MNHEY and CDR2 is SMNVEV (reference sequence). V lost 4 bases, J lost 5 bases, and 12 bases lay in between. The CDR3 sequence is CASSYRGYDEQYF. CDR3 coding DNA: TGTGCCAGCAGTTATCGGGGGTACGACGAGCAGTACTTC.

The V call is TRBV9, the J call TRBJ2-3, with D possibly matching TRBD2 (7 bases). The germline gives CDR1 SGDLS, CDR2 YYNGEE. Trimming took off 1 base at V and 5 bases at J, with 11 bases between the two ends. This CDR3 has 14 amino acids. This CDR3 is CASSVLGGRDTQYF. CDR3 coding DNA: TGTGCCAGCAGCGTACTGGGGGGGCGAGATACGCAGTATTTT.

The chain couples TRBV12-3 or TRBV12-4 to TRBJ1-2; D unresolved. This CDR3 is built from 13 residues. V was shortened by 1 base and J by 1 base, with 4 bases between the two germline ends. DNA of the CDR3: TGTGCCAGCAGTTTAGTCGGTAACTATGGCTACACCTTC. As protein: CASSLVGNYGYTF.

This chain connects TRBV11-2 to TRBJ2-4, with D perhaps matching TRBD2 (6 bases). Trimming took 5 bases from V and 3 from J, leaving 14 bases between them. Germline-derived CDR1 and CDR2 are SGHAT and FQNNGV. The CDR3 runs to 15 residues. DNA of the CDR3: TGTGCCAGCAGCGCTACTGGACTACACAAAAACATTCAGTACTTC. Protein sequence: CASSATGLHKNIQYF.

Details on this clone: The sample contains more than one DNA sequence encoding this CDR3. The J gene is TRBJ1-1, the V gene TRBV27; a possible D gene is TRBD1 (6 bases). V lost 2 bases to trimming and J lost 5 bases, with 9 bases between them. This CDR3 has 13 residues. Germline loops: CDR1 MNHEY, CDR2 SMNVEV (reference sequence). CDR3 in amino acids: CASSLGRGTEAFF. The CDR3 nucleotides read TGTGCCAGCAGTTTAGGGAGGGGGACTGAAGCTTTCTTT.

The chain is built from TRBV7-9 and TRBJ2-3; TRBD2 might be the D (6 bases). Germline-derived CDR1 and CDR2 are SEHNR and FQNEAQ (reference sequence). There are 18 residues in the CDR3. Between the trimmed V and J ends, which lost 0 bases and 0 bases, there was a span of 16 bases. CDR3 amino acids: CASSLARLGSGSTDTQYF. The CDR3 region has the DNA TGTGCCAGCAGCTTAGCACGCCTCGGCAGCGGGAGCACAGATACGCAGTATTTT.

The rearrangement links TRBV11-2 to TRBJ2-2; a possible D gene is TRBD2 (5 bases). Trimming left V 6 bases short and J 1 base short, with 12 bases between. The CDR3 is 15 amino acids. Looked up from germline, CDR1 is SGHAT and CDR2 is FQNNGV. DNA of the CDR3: TGTGCCAGCAGACGAATACGGGGGAACACCGGGGAGCTGTTTTTT. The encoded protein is CASRRIRGNTGELFF.

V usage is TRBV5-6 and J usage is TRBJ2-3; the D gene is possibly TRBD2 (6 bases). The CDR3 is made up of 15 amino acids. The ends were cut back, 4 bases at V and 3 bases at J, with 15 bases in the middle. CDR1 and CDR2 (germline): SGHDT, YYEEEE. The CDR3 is CASSPRMGTTDTQYF. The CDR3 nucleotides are TGTGCCAGCAGCCCCCGGATGGGGACTACAGATACGCAGTATTTT.

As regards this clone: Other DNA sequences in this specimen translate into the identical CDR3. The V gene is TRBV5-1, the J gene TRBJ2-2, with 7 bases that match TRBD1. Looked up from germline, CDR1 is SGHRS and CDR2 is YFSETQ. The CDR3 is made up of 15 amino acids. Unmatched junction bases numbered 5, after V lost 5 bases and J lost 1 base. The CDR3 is CASSLRQGNTGELFF. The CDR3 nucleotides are TGCGCCAGCAGTCTTAGACAGGGGAACACCGGGGAGCTGTTTTTT.

DNA for the CDR3: TGTGCCACCAGTGATCCGGGACAGGGGGCCGGGGAGCTGTTTTTT. Its protein product is CATSDPGQGAGELFF. The chain has TRBV24-1 and TRBJ2-2; 11 bases align to TRBD1. Trimming removed 3 bases from V and 6 bases from J; junction bases left unmatched: 2. The CDR3 has 15 residues. Germline CDR1 KGHDR, CDR2 SFDVKD.

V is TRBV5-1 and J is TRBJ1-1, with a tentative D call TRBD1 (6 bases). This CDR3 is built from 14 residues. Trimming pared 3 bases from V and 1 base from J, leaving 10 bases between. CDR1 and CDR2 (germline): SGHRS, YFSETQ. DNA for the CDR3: TGCGCCAGCAGCTCGTCGACAGGGAACACTGAAGCTTTCTTT. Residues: CASSSSTGNTEAFF.

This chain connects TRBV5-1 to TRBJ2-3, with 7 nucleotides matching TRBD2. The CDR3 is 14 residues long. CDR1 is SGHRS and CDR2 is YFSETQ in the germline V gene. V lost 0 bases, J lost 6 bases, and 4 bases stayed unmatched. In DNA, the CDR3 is TGCGCCAGCAGCTTGGCGGGGGGTTCGGATACGCAGTATTTT. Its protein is CASSLAGGSDTQYF.

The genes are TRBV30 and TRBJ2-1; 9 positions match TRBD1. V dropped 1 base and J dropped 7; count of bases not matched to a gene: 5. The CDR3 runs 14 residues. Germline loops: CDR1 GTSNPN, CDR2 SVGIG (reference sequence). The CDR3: CAWSEGTGRNEQFF. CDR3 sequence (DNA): TGTGCCTGGAGTGAGGGGACAGGGAGGAATGAGCAGTTCTTC.

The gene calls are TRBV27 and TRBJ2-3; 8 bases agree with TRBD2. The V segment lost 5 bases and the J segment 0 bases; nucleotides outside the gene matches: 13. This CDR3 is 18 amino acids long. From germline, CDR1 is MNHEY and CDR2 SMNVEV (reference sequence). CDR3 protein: CASSPYPGGRGSTDTQYF. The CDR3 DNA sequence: TGTGCCAGCAGTCCCTATCCGGGGGGGCGGGGGAGCACAGATACGCAGTATTTT.

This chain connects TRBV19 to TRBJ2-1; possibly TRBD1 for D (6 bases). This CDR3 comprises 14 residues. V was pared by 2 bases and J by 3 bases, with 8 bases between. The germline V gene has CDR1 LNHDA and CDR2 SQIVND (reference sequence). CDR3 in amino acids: CASSIWGRYNEQFF. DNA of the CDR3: TGTGCCAGTAGTATATGGGGGCGCTACAATGAGCAGTTCTTC.

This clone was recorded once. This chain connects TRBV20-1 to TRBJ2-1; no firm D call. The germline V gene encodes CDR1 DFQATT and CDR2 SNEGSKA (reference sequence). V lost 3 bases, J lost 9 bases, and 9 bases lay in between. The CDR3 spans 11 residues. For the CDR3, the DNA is TGCAGTGCTAGGAGGCCCTCTGAGCAGTTCTTC. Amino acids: CSARRPSEQFF.

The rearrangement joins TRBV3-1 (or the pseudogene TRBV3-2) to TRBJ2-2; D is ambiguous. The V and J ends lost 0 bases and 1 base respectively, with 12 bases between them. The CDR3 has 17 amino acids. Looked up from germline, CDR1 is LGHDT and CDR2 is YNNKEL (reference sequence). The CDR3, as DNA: TGTGCCAGCAGCCAAGAAATCATATCGGGGAACACCGGGGAGCTGTTTTTT. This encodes CASSQEIISGNTGELFF.

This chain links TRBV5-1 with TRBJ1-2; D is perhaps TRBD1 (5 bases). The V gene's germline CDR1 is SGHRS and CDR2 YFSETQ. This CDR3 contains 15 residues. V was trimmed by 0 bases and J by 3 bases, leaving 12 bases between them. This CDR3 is CASSLAENRHYGYTF. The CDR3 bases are TGCGCCAGCAGCTTGGCCGAGAACAGGCACTATGGCTACACCTTC.

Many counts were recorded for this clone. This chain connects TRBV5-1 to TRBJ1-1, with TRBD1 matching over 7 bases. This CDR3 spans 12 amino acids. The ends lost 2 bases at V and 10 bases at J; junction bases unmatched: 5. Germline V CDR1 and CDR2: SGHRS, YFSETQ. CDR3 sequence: CASSFEGGVAFF. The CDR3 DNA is TGCGCCAGCAGCTTCGAAGGGGGCGTAGCTTTCTTT.

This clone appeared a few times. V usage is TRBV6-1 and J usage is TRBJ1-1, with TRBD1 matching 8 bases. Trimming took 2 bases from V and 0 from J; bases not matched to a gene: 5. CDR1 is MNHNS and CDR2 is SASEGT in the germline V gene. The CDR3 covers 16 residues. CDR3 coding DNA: TGTGCCAGCAGTGAACAGGGGGCACCCATGAACACTGAAGCTTTCTTT. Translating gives CASSEQGAPMNTEAFF.

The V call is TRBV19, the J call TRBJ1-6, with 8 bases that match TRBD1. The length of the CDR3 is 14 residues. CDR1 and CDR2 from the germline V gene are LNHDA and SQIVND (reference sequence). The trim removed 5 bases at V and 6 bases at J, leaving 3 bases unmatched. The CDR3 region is CASSSDRGNSPLHF. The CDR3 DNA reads TGTGCCAGTAGTTCCGACAGGGGTAATTCACCCCTCCACTTT.

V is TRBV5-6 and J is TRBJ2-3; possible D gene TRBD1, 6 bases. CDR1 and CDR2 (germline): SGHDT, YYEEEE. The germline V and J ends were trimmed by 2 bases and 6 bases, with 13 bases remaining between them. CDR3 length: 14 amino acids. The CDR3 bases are TGTGCCAGCAGCTTTTTGGGGGCGCCGGATACGCAGTATTTT. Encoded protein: CASSFLGAPDTQYF.

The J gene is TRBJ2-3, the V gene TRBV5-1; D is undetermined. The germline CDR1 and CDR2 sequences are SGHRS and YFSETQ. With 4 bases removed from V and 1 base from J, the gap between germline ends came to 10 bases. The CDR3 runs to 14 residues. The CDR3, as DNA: TGCGCCAGCAGCCTCTCCCCGGGCACAGATACGCAGTATTTT. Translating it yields CASSLSPGTDTQYF.

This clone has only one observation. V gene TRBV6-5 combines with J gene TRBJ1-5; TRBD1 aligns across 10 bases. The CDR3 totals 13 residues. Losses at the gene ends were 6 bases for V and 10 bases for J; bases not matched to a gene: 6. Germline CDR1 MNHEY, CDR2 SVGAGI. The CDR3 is CASRGQGWGPQHF. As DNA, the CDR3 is TGTGCCAGCAGGGGACAGGGGTGGGGACCCCAGCATTTT.

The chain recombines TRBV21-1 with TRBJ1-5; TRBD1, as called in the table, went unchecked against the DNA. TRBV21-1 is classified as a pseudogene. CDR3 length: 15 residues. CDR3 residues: CASSHDRERNQPQHF. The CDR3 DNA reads TGTGCCAGCAGCCACGACAGGGAGCGAAATCAGCCCCAGCATTTT.

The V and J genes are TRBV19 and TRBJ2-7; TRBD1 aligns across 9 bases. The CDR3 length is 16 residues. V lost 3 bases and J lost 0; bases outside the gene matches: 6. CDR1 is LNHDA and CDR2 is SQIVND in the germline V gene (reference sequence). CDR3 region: CASSMVRTGVSYEQYF. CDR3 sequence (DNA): TGTGCCAGTAGTATGGTCAGGACAGGGGTCTCCTACGAGCAGTACTTC.

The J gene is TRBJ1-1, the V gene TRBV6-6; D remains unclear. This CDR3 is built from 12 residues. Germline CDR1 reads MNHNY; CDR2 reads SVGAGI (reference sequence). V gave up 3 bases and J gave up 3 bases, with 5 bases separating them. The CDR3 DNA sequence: TGTGCCAGCAGTTATTTAGACACTGAAGCTTTCTTT. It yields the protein CASSYLDTEAFF.

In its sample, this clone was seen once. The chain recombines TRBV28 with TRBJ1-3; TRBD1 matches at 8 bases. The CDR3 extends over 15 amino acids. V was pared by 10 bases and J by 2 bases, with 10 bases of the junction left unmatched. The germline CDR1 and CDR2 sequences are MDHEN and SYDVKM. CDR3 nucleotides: TGTGCCACCACTCGAATGACAGGGGCTGGAAACACCATATATTTT. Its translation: CATTRMTGAGNTIYF.